A selection of T cell receptor beta chains follows, all from one sample in a study of blood T cell repertoires in COVID-19. Sequenced by immunoSEQ multiplex PCR; TCRdb stores in-frame clones only, minus some. The data show around 110,000 clones, approximately 90% seen once. The specimen was peripheral blood. These receptors were obtained from a human donor with active COVID-19. The donor label of this sample is uncertain. CDR3s include the opening cysteine and the closing phenylalanine or tryptophan. Each record gives: V gene, J gene, clone size, D gene, CDR3 protein, CDR3 DNA. A D gene is named only where the DNA matches it firmly. The size entry is marked missing in some rows and otherwise reads once, few, many or a size class.

>TRBV6-6|TRBJ1-1|.|.
CASSSRVEVTEAFF
TGTGCCAGCAGTTCCAGGGTTGAGGTCACTGAAGCTTTCTTT
>TRBV7-2|TRBJ2-1|.|TRBD2
CASSLVAGIYNEQFF
TGTGCCAGCAGCTTAGTAGCGGGGATTTACAATGAGCAGTTCTTC
>TRBV9|TRBJ2-7|.|TRBD2
CASSVGGFSALSSYEQYF
TGTGCCAGCAGCGTGGGGGGGTTCTCGGCGTTAAGCTCCTACGAGCAGTACTTC
>TRBV27|TRBJ2-5|.|TRBD2
CASSRIAGGVQETQYF
TGTGCCAGCAGCCGGATAGCGGGGGGAGTTCAAGAGACCCAGTACTTC
>TRBV28|TRBJ1-2|.|.
CASSLRGASHYGYTF
TGTGCCAGCAGTTTACGGGGGGCCTCACACTATGGCTACACCTTC
>TRBV19|TRBJ2-6|.|.
CASSIQWAGQSSGANVLTF
TGTGCCAGTAGTATCCAGTGGGCAGGACAAAGCTCTGGGGCCAACGTCCTGACTTTC
>TRBV7-2|TRBJ2-7|.|TRBD2
CASSRGGVDEQYF
TGTGCCAGCTCCCGGGGAGGGGTGGACGAGCAGTACTTC
>TRBV19|TRBJ2-7|.|TRBD2
CASSSGGLYEQYF
TGTGCCAGTAGTAGCGGGGGGCTGTACGAGCAGTACTTC
>TRBV7-9|TRBJ1-2|.|TRBD1
CASSTISTGLNYGYTF
TGTGCCAGCAGCACAATTTCGACAGGGTTAAACTATGGCTACACCTTC
>TRBV7-6|TRBJ1-5|once|.
CASSLAADIWQPQHF
TGTGCCAGCAGCTTAGCCGCAGACATTTGGCAGCCCCAGCATTTT
>TRBV19|TRBJ1-2|.|.
CASSIVSGDYGYTF
TGTGCCAGTAGTATAGTATCAGGGGACTATGGCTACACCTTC
>TRBV5-1|TRBJ1-1|.|.
CASSLNPGTLNTEAFF
TGCGCCAGCAGCCTAAATCCGGGGACATTGAACACTGAAGCTTTCTTT
>TRBV6-2/TRBV6-3|TRBJ2-2|.|.
CASSYYRSNTGELFF
TGTGCCAGCAGTTACTACAGATCGAACACCGGGGAGCTGTTTTTT
>TRBV9|TRBJ2-5|once|.
CASSRQGGVVETQYF
TGTGCCAGCAGCCGGCAGGGTGGGGTTGTGGAGACCCAGTACTTC
>TRBV19|TRBJ1-5|.|.
CASSIRREVGGNQPQHF
TGTGCCAGTAGTATACGGAGGGAGGTTGGGGGCAATCAGCCCCAGCATTTT
>TRBV5-1|TRBJ2-7|.|.
CASSPRDTSYEQYF
TGCGCCAGCAGCCCCCGGGACACCTCCTACGAGCAGTACTTC
>TRBV9|TRBJ2-2|.|TRBD2
CASSVDPPAGVANTGELFF
TGTGCCAGCAGCGTAGATCCTCCAGCGGGGGTTGCGAACACCGGGGAGCTGTTTTTT
>TRBV11-2|TRBJ1-4|.|TRBD1
CASSLGGTGYNEKLFF
TGTGCCAGCAGCTTAGGCGGGACAGGATATAATGAAAAACTGTTTTTT
>TRBV6-2/TRBV6-3|TRBJ2-3|.|.
CASSLGGDTQYF
TGTGCCAGCAGTCTAGGGGGAGATACGCAGTATTTT
>TRBV3-1/TRBV3-2|TRBJ1-3|.|.
CASSQLGLAGRSGNTIYF
TGTGCCAGCAGCCAACTGGGACTCGCAGGTCGCTCTGGAAACACCATATATTTT
>TRBV19|TRBJ1-3|.|.
CASTTGLSGNTIYF
TGTGCCAGTACAACAGGGCTCTCTGGAAACACCATATATTTT
>TRBV5-1|TRBJ1-2|.|TRBD1
CASSLEGTGIYGYTF
TGCGCCAGCAGCTTGGAAGGGACAGGGATATATGGCTACACCTTC
>TRBV10-3|TRBJ2-1|.|TRBD2
CAISGASGGLSSYNEQFF
TGTGCCATCAGTGGGGCTAGCGGGGGCCTGAGCTCCTACAATGAGCAGTTCTTC
>TRBV12-3/TRBV12-4|TRBJ1-1|.|.
CASRLGGNTEAFF
TGTGCCAGCAGACTCGGGGGGAACACTGAAGCTTTCTTT
>TRBV5-4|TRBJ1-2|.|TRBD1
CASSLFWTGKNYGYTF
TGTGCCAGCAGCCTGTTCTGGACAGGGAAGAACTATGGCTACACCTTC
>TRBV6-4|TRBJ2-3|.|.
CASSIFDGGPSTDTQYF
TGTGCCAGCAGTATATTTGACGGGGGGCCTAGCACAGATACGCAGTATTTT
>TRBV7-6|TRBJ1-2|once|.
CASSPDRDPYGYTF
TGTGCCAGCAGCCCAGACCGGGATCCCTATGGCTACACCTTC
>TRBV29-1|TRBJ1-1|.|TRBD1
CSARDRSSNTEAFF
TGCAGCGCCAGGGACAGATCCTCGAACACTGAAGCTTTCTTT
>TRBV5-6|TRBJ2-6|.|.
CASSLGSWGRASGANVLTF
TGTGCCAGCAGCTTGGGATCTTGGGGCAGGGCATCTGGGGCCAACGTCCTGACTTTC